The present T cell receptor beta chain was sequenced within a study of blood T cells in healthy people across ages. On this clonotype: The target antigen is unknown.

Study findings and constraints: The long-lived group displayed more naive CD4+ cells, plus higher diversity, than the aged donors did. Age advanced and TCR beta diversity per million T cells fell, roughly linearly. Those diversity estimates obtained from one million T cells were thought to be underestimates.

The CDR3 length is 15 residues. Germline V gene sequence: CDR1 MGHRA, CDR2 YSYEKL. V trimming: 4 bases; J trimming: 5 bases; junction bases outside the gene matches: 8. A sample-barcoded 5' primer and a J-beta primer mix were used in a second PCR of roughly 6 to 12 cycles. All cDNA molecules were each tagged by a template-switch adaptor with 12 random nucleotides. TCRdb analysed the 5' RACE reads with MiXCR anew, one entry per CDR3 protein. The sample has roughly 800,000 distinct CDR3 sequences; 58% are singletons. V and J are TRBV4-1 and TRBJ1-5, with TRBD1 identical over 7 bases. The receptor's source is a man aged 25 to 40 in good health. Sequences were obtained from blood. CDR3 sequence: CASSLETGLHQPQHF. The CDR3 DNA follows: TGCGCCAGCAGCCTTGAGACAGGGCTTCATCAGCCCCAGCATTTT.